A single sample gave rise to the 11 T cell receptor beta chains below, sequenced in a study of beta chain features in type 1 diabetes. General study findings and limits: Significant though moderate, a shortening of TCRB CDR3s appeared in all four CD4+ subsets of Type 1 diabetes patients.

These receptors are not linked to any known antigen. Reverse transcribing all isolated RNA meant expressed TCRB transcripts were sequenced. Generated by immunoSEQ multiplex PCR, the TCRdb table keeps only in-frame clones and is missing some. The data show hundreds of thousands of clones, over 10% seen once. Sequenced sample: naive CD4+ T cells from blood. Source of these receptors: a woman aged 18-29 years with type 1 diabetes.

The sample holds one count of this clone. The chain links TRBV5-5 to TRBJ2-5; TRBD1 matches at 8 bases. This CDR3 comprises 12 residues. Germline values: CDR1 SGHKS, CDR2 YYEKEE (reference sequence). The J segment lost 5 bases and the V segment lost 7 bases, leaving 4 bases of the junction unmatched. The CDR3 loop is CASATGDETQYF. CDR3 coding DNA: TGTGCCAGCGCGACAGGGGATGAGACCCAGTACTTC.

This clone has more than one count but fewer than ten. The chain couples TRBV7-2 to TRBJ2-1, with D possibly being TRBD2 (5 bases). This CDR3 is built from 16 residues. The V gene lost 5 bases and the J gene lost 7 bases, with 21 bases spanning the gap. Looked up from germline, CDR1 is SGHTA and CDR2 is FQGNSA. The CDR3 here is CASSPSWVATVNEQFF. CDR3 coding DNA: TGTGCCAGCAGCCCCTCCTGGGTAGCGACCGTTAATGAGCAGTTCTTC.

This clone was seen a handful of times. The chain joins TRBV10-3 to TRBJ2-7; 10 bases map to TRBD1. CDR1 is ENHRY and CDR2 is SYGVKD in the germline V gene. The CDR3 contains 15 residues. The V gene end was trimmed by 0 bases and the J gene end by 4 bases; junction bases not matched to a gene: 3. CDR3 amino acids: CAISESGQGRYEQYF. CDR3 nucleotides: TGTGCCATCAGTGAGTCGGGACAGGGGCGATACGAGCAGTACTTC.

This chain links TRBV19 with TRBJ2-7; no definite D call. Trimming removed 6 bases from V and 7 bases from J, with 16 bases in between. Germline V lookup: CDR1 LNHDA, CDR2 SQIVND (reference sequence). This CDR3 has 13 amino acids. In nucleotides, the CDR3 is TGTGCCAGTAGGTTCGCGGTGGGTGAAGAGCAGTACTTC. Encoded protein: CASRFAVGEEQYF.

Remarks on this clone: The same CDR3 is also encoded by other DNA sequences in this sample. The chain employs TRBV5-1 and TRBJ2-1; the match to TRBD2 covers 11 bases. Trimming cost V 3 bases and J 3 bases; bases outside gene matches: 2. The CDR3 runs 15 residues. Looked up from germline, CDR1 is SGHRS and CDR2 is YFSETQ. The CDR3 loop reads CASSSTSGGYNEQFF. DNA for the CDR3: TGCGCCAGCAGCTCTACTAGCGGGGGCTACAATGAGCAGTTCTTC.

This clone was detected only a few times. V usage is TRBV6-5 and J usage is TRBJ2-7, with TRBD1 matching 10 bases. The CDR3 loop spans 15 amino acids. With 6 bases clipped from V and 2 bases from J, the junction kept 7 bases outside the gene matches. Germline CDR1 MNHEY, CDR2 SVGAGI. The DNA of the CDR3 is TGTGCCAGCAGCACCACCGGGACAGGGGCCTACGAGCAGTACTTC. This sequence encodes CASSTTGTGAYEQYF.

The rearrangement joins TRBV5-4 to TRBJ2-1, with TRBD2 matching 13 bases. The CDR3 sequence is 15 residues long. From germline, CDR1 is SGHNT and CDR2 YYREEE (reference sequence). Trimming removed 7 bases from V and 4 bases from J; junction bases left unmatched: 5. The CDR3: CASGSTSGRYNEQFF. The CDR3 DNA sequence: TGTGCCAGCGGCTCGACTAGCGGGAGGTACAATGAGCAGTTCTTC.

This clone was seen a handful of times. The chain carries TRBV6-5 and TRBJ1-2; possibly TRBD1 for D (6 bases). The CDR3 consists of 13 residues. The germline V gene has CDR1 MNHEY and CDR2 SVGAGI. V lost 5 bases, J lost 2 bases, and 9 bases lay in between. CDR3 sequence reads: CASSRGQNYGYTF. CDR3 nucleotides: TGTGCCAGCAGTCGAGGACAGAACTATGGCTACACCTTC.

A few counts support this clone. The V call is TRBV7-8, the J call TRBJ2-1, with 7 positions matching TRBD1. Germline CDR1 reads SGHVS; CDR2 reads FQNEAQ. V lost 4 bases to trimming and J lost 9 bases; unmatched junction nucleotides: 12. CDR3 length equals 15 residues. DNA of the CDR3: TGTGCCAGCAGCTCCCTGACAGGGCCGAGGGGTGAGCAGTTCTTC. Translation gives CASSSLTGPRGEQFF.

This clone was counted a few times. This CDR3 reads CATSEGQGLSEAFF. CDR3 nucleotide sequence: TGTGCCACCAGCGAGGGACAGGGGTTATCTGAAGCTTTCTTT. The chain carries TRBV15 and TRBJ1-1; 10 bases align to TRBD1. Trimming took 5 bases from V and 6 from J; bases not matched to a gene: 6. In germline, CDR1 is LNHNV, CDR2 YYDKDF (reference sequence). The CDR3 runs 14 residues.

This clone appeared a few times. The chain joins TRBV18 to TRBJ2-7; 8 nucleotides agree with TRBD1. V lost 0 bases to trimming and J lost 5 bases; unmatched junction nucleotides: 0. The CDR3 is 13 residues long. Germline V gives CDR1 KGHSH, CDR2 LQKENI. The CDR3 loop reads CASSPPDRDEQYF. CDR3 nucleotide sequence: TGTGCCAGCTCACCACCGGACAGGGACGAGCAGTACTTC.